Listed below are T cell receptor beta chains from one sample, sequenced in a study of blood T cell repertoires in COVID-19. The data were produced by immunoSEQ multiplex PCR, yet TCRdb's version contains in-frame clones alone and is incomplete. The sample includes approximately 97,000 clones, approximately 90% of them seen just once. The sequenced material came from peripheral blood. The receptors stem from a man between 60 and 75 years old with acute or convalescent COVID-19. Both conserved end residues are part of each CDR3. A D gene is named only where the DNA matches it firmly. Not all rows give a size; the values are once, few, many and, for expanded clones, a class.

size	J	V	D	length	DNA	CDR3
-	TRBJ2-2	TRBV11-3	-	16	TGTGCCAGCAGCCCTGGCGGTGGGGCGTGGGCCGGGGAGCTGTTTTTT	CASSPGGGAWAGELFF
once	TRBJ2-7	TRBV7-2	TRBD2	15	TGTGCCAGCAGCTTAACATCCGGGGGGGCCTACGAGCAGTACTTC	CASSLTSGGAYEQYF
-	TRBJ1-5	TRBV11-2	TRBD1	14	TGTGCCAGCAGCTCGGACAGGGGTGGTCAGCCCCAGCATTTT	CASSSDRGGQPQHF
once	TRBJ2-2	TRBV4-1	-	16	TGCGCCAGCAGCCAAGGACCGACAGGGAGGTACGGGGAGCTGTTTTTT	CASSQGPTGRYGELFF
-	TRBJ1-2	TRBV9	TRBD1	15	TGTGCCAGCAGCGTAGCAGGGACAGCTTACTATGGCTACACCTTC	CASSVAGTAYYGYTF
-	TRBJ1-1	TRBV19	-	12	TGTGCCAGTAGTACTGAGGGGGCTGAAGCTTTCTTT	CASSTEGAEAFF
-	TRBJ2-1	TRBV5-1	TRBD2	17	TGCGCCAGCAGCCGGACTAGCGGGGGGGCCTCCTACAATGAGCAGTTCTTC	CASSRTSGGASYNEQFF
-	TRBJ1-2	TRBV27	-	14	TGTGCCAGCAGTTTATCCCAGGGGCGGGATGGCTACACCTTC	CASSLSQGRDGYTF
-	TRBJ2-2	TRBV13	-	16	TGTGCCAGCAGCTTACAAGGTAGCGGAAACACCGGGGAGCTGTTTTTT	CASSLQGSGNTGELFF
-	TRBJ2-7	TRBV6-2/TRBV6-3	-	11	TGTGCCAGCAGTCAGGCCTACGAGCAGTACTTC	CASSQAYEQYF
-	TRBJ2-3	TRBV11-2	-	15	TGTGCCAGCAGCCTGGGAGCAGGAGGGGAAGATACGCAGTATTTT	CASSLGAGGEDTQYF
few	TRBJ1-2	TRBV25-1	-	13	TGTGCCAGCAGTGCGGCAGGAGGATATGGCTACACCTTC	CASSAAGGYGYTF
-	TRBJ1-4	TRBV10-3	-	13	TGTGCCGCACGGGACACAACTAATGAAAAACTGTTTTTT	CAARDTTNEKLFF
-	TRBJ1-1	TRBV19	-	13	TGTGCCAGTAGTGCTTACAGGGTGACTGAAGCTTTCTTT	CASSAYRVTEAFF
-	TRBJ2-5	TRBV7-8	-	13	TGTGCCAGCAGACCGGGGATCCAAGAGACCCAGTACTTC	CASRPGIQETQYF
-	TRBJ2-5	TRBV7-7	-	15	TGTGCCAGCAGCCCGTTCGGAGGGCAGCAAGAGACCCAGTACTTC	CASSPFGGQQETQYF
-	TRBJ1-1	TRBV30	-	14	TGTGCCTGGAGTACTTCGCCCGCGAACACTGAAGCTTTCTTT	CAWSTSPANTEAFF
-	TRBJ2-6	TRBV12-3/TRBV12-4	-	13	TGTGCCAGCAGGTCCACAGGGGCCAACGTCCTGACTTTC	CASRSTGANVLTF
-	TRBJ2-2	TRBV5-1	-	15	TGCGCCAGCAGCCCCCAGGCCACGAACACCGGGGAGCTGTTTTTT	CASSPQATNTGELFF
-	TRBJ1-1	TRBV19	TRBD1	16	TGTGCCAGTAGCCCCGACAGGGGGCGCGGGAGCACTGAAGCTTTCTTT	CASSPDRGRGSTEAFF
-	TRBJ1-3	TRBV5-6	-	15	TGTGCCAGCAGCTCCCGACAGTTACTGGGAAACACCATATATTTT	CASSSRQLLGNTIYF
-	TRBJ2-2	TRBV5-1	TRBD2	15	TGCGCCAGCAGCTATATGACTAGCGAGACCGGGGAGCTGTTTTTT	CASSYMTSETGELFF
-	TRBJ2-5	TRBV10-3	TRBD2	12	TGTGCCATCAGTGAAGCGGGAGGGACCCAGTACTTC	CAISEAGGTQYF
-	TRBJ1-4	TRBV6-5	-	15	TGTGCCAGCAGTTATAGGGGGAAAGCTAATGAAAAACTGTTTTTT	CASSYRGKANEKLFF
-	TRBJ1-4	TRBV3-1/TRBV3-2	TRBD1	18	TGTGCCAGCAGCCAAGGTCCCGGGACAGGGGTAACTAATGAAAAACTGTTTTTT	CASSQGPGTGVTNEKLFF
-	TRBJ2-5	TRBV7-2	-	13	TGTGCCAGCAGCAGACAGAGACAAGAGACCCAGTACTTC	CASSRQRQETQYF
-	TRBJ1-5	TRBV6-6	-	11	TGTGCCAGCAGTTACTCGACAGCCCAGCATTTT	CASSYSTAQHF
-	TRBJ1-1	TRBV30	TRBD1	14	TGTGCCTGGAATTTGGGACAGGTACTCACTGAAGCTTTCTTT	CAWNLGQVLTEAFF
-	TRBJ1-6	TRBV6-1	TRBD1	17	TGTGCCAGCAGTGATTACAGGGGGCGACTCTATAATTCACCCCTCCACTTT	CASSDYRGRLYNSPLHF
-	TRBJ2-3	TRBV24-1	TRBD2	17	TGTGCCACCAGTGGCGGACCGACTAGCGGGGGCACAGATACGCAGTATTTT	CATSGGPTSGGTDTQYF
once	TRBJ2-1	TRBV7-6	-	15	TGTGCCAGCAGCCCTTCGGGGACTTGGAGGGATGAGCAGTTCTTC	CASSPSGTWRDEQFF
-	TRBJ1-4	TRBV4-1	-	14	TGCGCCAGCACCCTGAAGGGGAATGTGGAAAAACTGTTTTTT	CASTLKGNVEKLFF
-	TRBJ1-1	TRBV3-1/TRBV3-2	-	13	TGTGCCAGTAACAAACAGGGTGACACTGAAGCTTTCTTT	CASNKQGDTEAFF
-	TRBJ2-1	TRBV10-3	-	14	TGTGCCATCAGTGAGTCGTACAGTTACAATGAGCAGTTCTTC	CAISESYSYNEQFF
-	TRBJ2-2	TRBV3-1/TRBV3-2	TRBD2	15	TGTGCCAGCTTGGCGGGTCTAGCGGGGGACGGGGAGCTGTTTTTT	CASLAGLAGDGELFF
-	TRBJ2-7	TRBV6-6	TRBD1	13	TGTGCCAGCAGACGGGACAGCTCCTACGAGCAGTACTTC	CASRRDSSYEQYF
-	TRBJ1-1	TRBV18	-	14	TGTGCCAGCTCACCGTACAGTACCAACACTGAAGCTTTCTTT	CASSPYSTNTEAFF
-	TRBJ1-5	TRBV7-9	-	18	TGTGCCAGCAGCTTAGGTGGGCGGGGGAAACCTAGCAATCAGCCCCAGCATTTT	CASSLGGRGKPSNQPQHF
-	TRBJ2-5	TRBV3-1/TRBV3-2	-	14	TGTGCCAGCGAGGGGGACCTATACCGAGAGACCCAGTACTTC	CASEGDLYRETQYF
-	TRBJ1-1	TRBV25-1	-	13	TGTGCCAGCTGGGCGACAGGGAACACTGAAGCTTTCTTT	CASWATGNTEAFF